What follows is one T cell receptor (beta chain) and its context. Its antigen is not known. Germline CDR1 MNHEY, CDR2 SVGAGI. CDR3 size: 16 residues. V shed 3 bases and J 1 base; nucleotides not matched to a gene: 7. This record belongs to a study of cytomegalovirus exposure and HLA in healthy donors. Across the study: The same platform used for the 650 to 700 first-cohort repertoires was also used for the 120 or so validation repertoires, as a later analysis reported. Whole-study findings and limits: The study recorded over 150 TCR beta chains that were cytomegalovirus-associated. Most TCRs appeared rarely, but some public TCRs recurred in many donors.

TCRdb's copy holds only in-frame clones and misses some; the assay was immunoSEQ multiplex PCR. The sample holds about 200,000 clones, about 81% seen once. The source material was PBMCs. The V and J genes are TRBV6-5 and TRBJ1-1; TRBD1 agrees at 8 bases. The sequence was collected from a woman younger than 45 in good health and CMV-seronegative. In nucleotides, the CDR3 is TGTGCCAGCAGTTATTCGGGACAGGTAAAGAACACTGAAGCTTTCTTT. Amino acids: CASSYSGQVKNTEAFF.